This TCR beta chain derives from a study of OX40 agonist ivuxolimab in advanced cancers. At the level of the study: Patients were given ivuxolimab, an antibody that agonizes OX40 (CD134). Partial responses were achieved by three patients, of whom one had hepatocellular carcinoma and two had cutaneous melanoma. Study findings and constraints: Both CD4+ and CD8+ T cell populations in blood had undergone clonal expansion by week 6 at 0.1 to 3.0 mg/kg.

A word on this clone: The antigen is undetermined.

The length of the CDR3 is 15 residues. Germline V gene lookup returns CDR1 MNHNS and CDR2 SASEGT. The trim removed 0 bases at V and 4 bases at J, leaving 5 bases unmatched. The method was immunoSEQ multiplex PCR; TCRdb's version includes in-frame clones alone and lacks a portion of them. The repertoire has roughly 120,000 clones, about nine tenths of them found once; the top ten carry 0.81%. This receptor was obtained from an adult with an advanced solid tumor such as melanoma, head and neck, liver or kidney cancer. The chain has TRBV6-1 and TRBJ1-2; 7 bases are shared with TRBD1. The sequencing here drew on CD4+ or CD8+ T cells sorted from blood, taken in a trial of the OX40 agonist ivuxolimab. The CDR3 DNA is TGTGCCAGCAGTGAAGCGCCAGGGGGAGGCTATGGCTACACCTTC. Its translation: CASSEAPGGGYGYTF.